A single sample gave rise to the 25 T cell receptor beta chains below, sequenced in a study of blood T cell repertoires in COVID-19. Here immunoSEQ multiplex PCR was the method, and the copy in TCRdb shows in-frame clones only, minus some. The sample records under 40,000 clones, around 73% being singletons. Sequenced input: peripheral blood. Receptors originate from a woman in her sixties or seventies with acute or convalescent COVID-19.

V usage is TRBV18 and J usage is TRBJ1-5, with a weak D call TRBD1 (6 bases). Germline assignment: CDR1 KGHSH and CDR2 LQKENI. The germline V and J ends were trimmed by 5 bases and 4 bases, with 15 bases remaining between them. This CDR3 comprises 15 residues. CDR3 sequence (DNA): TGTGCCAGCTCAACGGACAGTGCGTCAAATCAGCCCCAGCATTTT. Translating gives CASSTDSASNQPQHF.

This clone was seen a handful of times. The rearrangement links TRBV7-2 to TRBJ2-7; 10 nucleotides line up with TRBD2. The ends lost 5 bases at V and 3 bases at J; junction bases unmatched: 16. Germline lookup yields CDR1 SGHTA and CDR2 FQGNSA. CDR3 length equals 18 residues. This CDR3 reads CASSARGSGGTLYYEQYF. The DNA for the CDR3 is TGTGCCAGCAGCGCCAGGGGTAGCGGGGGGACTCTTTACTACGAGCAGTACTTC.

This chain links TRBV6-1 with TRBJ1-4, with 7 bases fitting TRBD1. The CDR3 contains 17 residues. Trimming took 3 bases from V and 8 from J; bases not matched to a gene: 15. Germline CDR1 MNHNS, CDR2 SASEGT. The DNA for the CDR3 is TGTGCCAGCAGTGACCTAAGGGGGCGTCCAGGGAACGAAAAACTGTTTTTT. Protein sequence: CASSDLRGRPGNEKLFF.

The chain has TRBV10-1 and TRBJ1-1, with D unclear. V was pared by 0 bases and J by 5 bases, with 7 bases between. Germline V gene data show CDR1 as WNHNN and CDR2 as SYGVQD (reference sequence). The CDR3 consists of 13 residues. CDR3 coding DNA: TGCGCCAGCAGTGAGTCGAGGGCTACTGAAGCTTTCTTT. Translation gives CASSESRATEAFF.

The rearrangement uses TRBV11-2 and TRBJ2-5; possible D gene TRBD1, 5 bases. Germline values: CDR1 SGHAT, CDR2 FQNNGV. There are 17 residues in the CDR3. The germline V and J ends were trimmed by 5 bases and 3 bases, with 22 bases remaining between them. CDR3 DNA: TGTGCCAGCAGCCCCTGGGGTTCGACAGACACAAAAGAGACCCAGTACTTC. Amino acid sequence: CASSPWGSTDTKETQYF.

This clone counts as medium-sized. The chain joins TRBV19 to TRBJ2-5, with 7 bases matching TRBD2. Looked up from germline, CDR1 is LNHDA and CDR2 is SQIVND (reference sequence). The V gene end was trimmed by 8 bases and the J gene end by 2 bases; junction bases not matched to a gene: 8. The CDR3 spans 14 residues. The CDR3 DNA follows: TGTGCCAGTGGGGAGGGCGGGGGTCAAGAGACCCAGTACTTC. Its protein product is CASGEGGGQETQYF.

The chain uses TRBV6-5 and TRBJ1-6, with a tentative D call TRBD1 (5 bases). Per germline, CDR1 MNHEY and CDR2 SVGAGI. Trimming stripped 3 bases from V and 5 bases from J, with 11 bases between. The length of the CDR3 is 15 residues. The CDR3 sequence: CASSYLTADNSPLHF. As DNA, the CDR3 is TGTGCCAGCAGTTATTTGACAGCAGATAATTCACCCCTCCACTTT.

The chain joins TRBV5-8 to TRBJ1-2; 8 bases line up with TRBD1. V was pared by 4 bases and J by 5 bases, with 4 bases of the junction left unmatched. Germline assignment: CDR1 SGHTS and CDR2 YDEGEE. CDR3 length equals 13 residues. In DNA, the CDR3 is TGTGCCAGCAGCCAGGACAGGGAGTATGGCTACACCTTC. Its protein is CASSQDREYGYTF.

This clone occurred once. The genes are TRBV27 and TRBJ1-4; 11 bases align to TRBD1. Germline CDR1 and CDR2: MNHEY and SMNVEV (reference sequence). V shed 0 bases, J shed 10 bases, and the junction held 7 bases outside the gene matches. This CDR3 is 16 amino acids long. CDR3 amino acids: CASSLSSDRGRGKLFF. The CDR3 region has the DNA TGTGCCAGCAGTTTATCCTCGGACAGGGGGCGAGGAAAACTGTTTTTT.

V and J are TRBV2 and TRBJ2-1; TRBD1 might be the D (5 bases). Per germline, CDR1 SNHLY and CDR2 FYNNEI. V was cut by 7 bases and J by 10 bases, with 14 bases left in between. CDR3 length equals 12 residues. The CDR3 region is CASTTDRVEQFF. The CDR3 bases are TGTGCCAGCACCACAGACAGAGTGGAGCAGTTCTTC.

V is TRBV28 and J is TRBJ1-1; 7 bases line up with TRBD1. With 4 bases clipped from V and 2 bases from J, the junction kept 4 bases outside the gene matches. This CDR3 has 14 amino acids. CDR1 and CDR2 (germline): MDHEN, SYDVKM. This chain's CDR3 is CASSSHRGNTEAFF. The CDR3 region has the DNA TGTGCCAGCAGTTCACACAGGGGAAACACTGAAGCTTTCTTT.

This clone was detected once. V gene TRBV11-2 combines with J gene TRBJ2-2; D is unclear. The V gene's germline CDR1 is SGHAT and CDR2 FQNNGV. V was cut by 1 base and J by 1 base, with 7 bases left in between. This CDR3 contains 15 residues. CDR3 loop: CASSLVSGNTGELFF. Written as DNA, the CDR3 is TGTGCCAGCAGCTTAGTTTCGGGGAACACCGGGGAGCTGTTTTTT.

The rearrangement uses TRBV3-1 (or the pseudogene TRBV3-2) and TRBJ2-7; D is perhaps TRBD2 (6 bases). CDR1 and CDR2 from the germline V gene are LGHDT and YNNKEL (reference sequence). V lost 1 base and J 7 bases, leaving 23 bases between the germline ends. This CDR3 region has 17 residues. The CDR3 is CASSQVGSGPLSGEQYF. CDR3 in DNA: TGTGCCAGCAGCCAAGTCGGGAGCGGGCCCCTCTCTGGGGAGCAGTACTTC.

This chain joins TRBV7-9 and TRBJ2-3, with 7 bases matching TRBD1. Germline V gene sequence: CDR1 SEHNR, CDR2 FQNEAQ (reference sequence). This CDR3 is 13 amino acids long. V shed 4 bases and J 5 bases; nucleotides not matched to a gene: 3. CDR3 protein: CASSWTGVDTQYF. CDR3 in DNA: TGTGCCAGCAGCTGGACAGGAGTAGATACGCAGTATTTT.

This clone was observed once. This chain joins TRBV5-1 and TRBJ1-1; tentative D call: TRBD1 (6 bases). The CDR3 totals 15 residues. Trimming removed 4 bases from V and 2 bases from J, with 15 bases in between. Germline CDR1 is SGHRS and CDR2 is YFSETQ. CDR3: CASSMQGGYNTEAFF. CDR3 nucleotide sequence: TGCGCCAGCAGCATGCAAGGGGGATACAACACTGAAGCTTTCTTT. Looking up the rest from reference TRBV5-1 and TRBJ1-1 gives the full variable domain: KAGVTQTPRYLIKTRGQQVTLSCSPISGHRSVSWYQQTPGQGLQFLFEYFSETQRNKGNFPGRFSGRQFSNSRSEMNVSTLELGDSALYLCASSMQGGYNTEAFFGQGTRLTVV.

With respect to this clone: The sample holds other DNA sequences that translate to the same CDR3. This sequence joins TRBV4-1 and TRBJ1-1; TRBD1 is a possible D gene (5 bases). The CDR3 extends over 13 amino acids. The germline V gene encodes CDR1 MGHRA and CDR2 YSYEKL. V lost 1 base to trimming and J lost 3 bases, with 6 bases between them. The CDR3 spells CASSQAGDTEAFF. The CDR3, as DNA: TGCGCCAGCAGCCAAGCGGGGGACACTGAAGCTTTCTTT.

V is TRBV7-9 and J is TRBJ2-2, with D perhaps TRBD2 (6 bases). Trimming removed 4 bases from V and 1 base from J, with 13 bases in between. Per the germline V gene, CDR1 is SEHNR and CDR2 is FQNEAQ (reference sequence). The CDR3 is 16 amino acids. CDR3 protein: CASSSPGLLNTGELFF. CDR3 bases: TGTGCCAGCAGCTCGCCGGGACTCTTGAACACCGGGGAGCTGTTTTTT.

This clone has a single count. J is TRBJ1-2 and V is TRBV12-3 or TRBV12-4; D is uncertain. The CDR3 runs 13 residues. The ends were cut back, 8 bases at V and 4 bases at J, with 14 bases in the middle. The CDR3 is CASRSENFYGYTF. In DNA form, the CDR3 reads TGTGCCAGCCGTTCGGAGAATTTCTATGGCTACACCTTC.

This clone has only a few counts. The CDR3 sequence is CASRGGTGGGPDLDTQYF. The CDR3 DNA is TGTGCCAGTAGAGGGGGGACAGGGGGCGGCCCTGACCTGGATACGCAGTATTTT. The J gene is TRBJ2-3, the V gene TRBV19; 12 bases agree with TRBD1. CDR3 length: 18 amino acids. From germline, CDR1 is LNHDA and CDR2 SQIVND (reference sequence). With 6 bases clipped from V and 6 bases from J, the junction kept 16 bases outside the gene matches.

This clone was detected once. This rearrangement joins TRBV30 to TRBJ2-3; 10 nucleotides match TRBD1. V was pared by 5 bases and J by 0 bases, with 5 bases of the junction left unmatched. Germline loops: CDR1 GTSNPN, CDR2 SVGIG (reference sequence). The CDR3 loop spans 15 amino acids. The CDR3 loop is CAWAQDRGSTDTQYF. The CDR3 DNA sequence: TGTGCCTGGGCCCAGGACAGGGGGAGCACAGATACGCAGTATTTT.

The chain uses TRBV29-1 and TRBJ1-1; 8 bases map to TRBD1. CDR3 length: 16 amino acids. From germline, CDR1 is SQVTM and CDR2 ANQGSEA. The J segment lost 0 bases and the V segment lost 0 bases, leaving 6 bases of the junction unmatched. The DNA for the CDR3 is TGCAGCGTTGAAGATGCGCGACAGGGGATGAACACTGAAGCTTTCTTT. This sequence encodes CSVEDARQGMNTEAFF. The full variable domain, completed using reference TRBV29-1 and TRBJ1-1, is SAVISQKPSRDICQRGTSLTIQCQVDSQVTMMFWYRQQPGQSLTLIATANQGSEATYESGFVIDKFPISRPNLTFSTLTVSNMSPEDSSIYLCSVEDARQGMNTEAFFGQGTRLTVV.

This chain links TRBV18 with TRBJ1-1; unclear D gene. This CDR3 region has 14 residues. Germline CDR1 KGHSH, CDR2 LQKENI. V lost 3 bases to trimming and J lost 4 bases, with 12 bases between them. DNA for the CDR3: TGTGCCAGCTCACCCACCCGAGGAGGCACTGAAGCTTTCTTT. It is translated as CASSPTRGGTEAFF.

The V and J genes are TRBV12-3 or TRBV12-4 and TRBJ2-7; the match to TRBD1 covers 9 bases. The CDR3 has 13 amino acids. Trimming cost V 5 bases and J 6 bases; bases outside gene matches: 5. CDR3 in amino acids: CASSRTGASEQYF. The CDR3 bases are TGTGCCAGCAGTCGGACAGGGGCAAGCGAGCAGTACTTC.

The gene calls are TRBV19 and TRBJ1-2, with TRBD1 as a possible D gene (5 bases). From germline, CDR1 is LNHDA and CDR2 SQIVND (reference sequence). V was pared by 0 bases and J by 7 bases, with 6 bases between. This CDR3 has 12 residues. The CDR3 DNA follows: TGTGCCAGTAGTATAGACAGGGTTGGCTACACCTTC. It encodes CASSIDRVGYTF. The full variable domain, completed using reference TRBV19 and TRBJ1-2, is DGGITQSPKYLFRKEGQNVTLSCEQNLNHDAMYWYRQDPGQGLRLIYYSQIVNDFQKGDIAEGYSVSREKKESFPLTVTSAQKNPTAFYLCASSIDRVGYTFGSGTRLTVV.

This chain connects TRBV7-9 to TRBJ1-2, with unresolved D. V was cut by 5 bases and J by 3 bases, with 10 bases left in between. This CDR3 has 13 residues. Germline CDR1 and CDR2: SEHNR and FQNEAQ (reference sequence). CDR3 in amino acids: CASSPMADYGYTF. The CDR3 bases are TGTGCCAGCAGCCCCATGGCAGACTATGGCTACACCTTC.